The clone carrying this TCR beta chain turned up a few times. What it binds is not known. CDR3 length: 17 amino acids. Germline CDR1 is SEHNR and CDR2 is FQNEAQ (reference sequence). Trimming removed 3 bases from V and 3 bases from J, with 20 bases in between. Treatment described: oral pan-JAK inhibitor, 5-10 mg twice daily. These data belong to a study of CD8+ T cells in alopecia areata. The wider study: Percentage of affected scalp area was the basis on which treated patients' severity was scored. Study-level results: For lesional scalp, especially alopecia totalis/universalis, clonality was higher than in normal scalp. Numerous expanded lesional clones remained in scalp and blood during tofacitinib.

cDNA prepared by RNA extraction and subsequent reverse transcription served as the template for sequencing. TCRdb's table, derived via immunoSEQ multiplex PCR, lists solely in-frame clones and lacks some. Of 180,000 or so clones in the sample, about half were seen once. The chain has TRBV7-9 and TRBJ1-2, with unresolved D. The sample consisted of CD8+ T cells sorted from blood, taken at approximately week 51, from a patient treated with tofacitinib. The receptor comes from a human donor with alopecia areata. CDR3 DNA: TGTGCCAGCAGCTTTGGGAGTGCGGGCCACAGATACTATGGCTACACCTTC. It yields the protein CASSFGSAGHRYYGYTF.